This T cell receptor beta chain was documented in a study of Ad26.COV2.S vaccination and SARS-CoV-2 variants. Study at large: Doses of Ad26.COV2.S were injected into muscle once or twice, 56 days apart.

Assay used: immunoSEQ multiplex PCR; TCRdb lists only in-frame clones, some missing. The repertoire holds over 400,000 clones, with around 92% as singletons. Treatment defined: some 20 received Ad26.COV2.S at low or high dose, single or two shots; about 5 received placebo; per-sample allocation not given. Collection of samples fell on day 63 after the first vaccine or placebo injection. Boston provided a donor who was an adult aged 18-55 years. General observations from the study: It was vaccine recipients, not placebo recipients, who had the higher spike-specific TCR breadth. Vaccine and placebo recipients had comparable breadth of non-spike TCRs.

Concerning this clone itself: As yet, its antigen is unknown.

CDR1 is KGHSH, CDR2 LQKENI, per germline. The CDR3 covers 14 residues. Trimming at V came to 4 bases and at J to 2 bases, leaving 5 bases not matched to a gene. V is TRBV18 and J is TRBJ2-7; the match to TRBD1 covers 7 bases. This clonotype originated in a person aged 18-65 years who received the Ad26.COV2.S COVID-19 vaccine or a placebo. The sample in question was peripheral blood, obtained in a trial of Ad26.COV2.S vaccine versus placebo. Here the CDR3 DNA reads TGTGCCAGCTCACGTACCGGGACAGCCTACGAGCAGTACTTC. This codes for CASSRTGTAYEQYF.